The clone carrying this T cell receptor (beta chain) was recorded only once. An end of the junction does not agree with germline; a read error may underlie this. The CDR3 is 15 amino acids. Germline CDR1 is SQVTM and CDR2 is ANQGSEA. These data originate in a study of CDR3 diversity in severe acne. TCRdb ran MiXCR on the PCR reads and lists one entry per CDR3 protein. The repertoire holds 97,000 or so distinct CDR3 sequences, with about half as singletons. The rearrangement uses TRBV29-1 and TRBJ1-2, with 10 bases that match TRBD1. Material for sequencing was blood. The origin of this receptor is a male donor with acne. Here the CDR3 reads CSVEGTGDGVDGYTF. The CDR3 coding sequence is TGCAGCGTGGAAGGGACAGGGGACGGAGTCGATGGCTACACCTTC.